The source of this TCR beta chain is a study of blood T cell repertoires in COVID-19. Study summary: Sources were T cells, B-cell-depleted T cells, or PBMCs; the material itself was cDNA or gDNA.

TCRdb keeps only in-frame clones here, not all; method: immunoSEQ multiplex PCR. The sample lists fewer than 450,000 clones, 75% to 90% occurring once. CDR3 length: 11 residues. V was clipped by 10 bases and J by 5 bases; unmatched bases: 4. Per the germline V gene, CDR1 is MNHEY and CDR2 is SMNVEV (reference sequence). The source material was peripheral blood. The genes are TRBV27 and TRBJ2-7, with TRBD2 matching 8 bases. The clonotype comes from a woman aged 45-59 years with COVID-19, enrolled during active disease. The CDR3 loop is CATGGVNEQYF. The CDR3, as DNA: TGTGCCACGGGGGGGGTGAACGAGCAGTACTTC.